Included here is one T cell receptor (beta chain) sequence, with context. Its antigen is unknown. Here immunoSEQ multiplex PCR was the method, and the copy in TCRdb shows in-frame clones only, minus some. The sample consists of some 29,000 clones, just under 75% of them appearing once. This sample is part of a study of CD4 T cells in relation to SARS-CoV-2 and coronaviruses. General study results and limits: Crossreactivity was assessed only for spike protein, not other viral proteins.

Unexposed donor CD4+ T cells date from 2011-2018, before the COVID-19 pandemic. CD4+ T cells were isolated from the cells after about 11 days of culture. Cultures held two million PBMCs per well with around 9.7 IU/ml IL-2. Sequenced: CD4+ T cells from PBMCs, cultured in vitro. The TCR comes from a human donor in good health.

The CDR3 bases are TGCAGTGGGGCAGAGCATGAAAAACTGTTTTTT. Its protein product is CSGAEHEKLFF. This sequence joins TRBV20-1 and TRBJ1-4, with D unclear. The CDR3 loop spans 11 amino acids. Deletions cut 7 bases from V and 6 bases from J, with 9 bases between. Per germline, CDR1 DFQATT and CDR2 SNEGSKA (reference sequence).